The 2 T cell receptor beta chains given below trace back to one sample, sequenced in a study of T cell changes during pregnancy in multiple sclerosis. Measured with immunoSEQ multiplex PCR; TCRdb has only the in-frame clones, and not every one. Among some 35,000 clones listed, approximately 89% were seen once. Sequencing was performed on CD4+ T cells from peripheral blood mononuclear cells, taken after pregnancy. The receptors shown here come from a female donor in good health, enrolled as a control in a pregnancy study.

This chain connects TRBV18 to TRBJ2-7, with 10 bases that match TRBD2. Germline loops: CDR1 KGHSH, CDR2 LQKENI. Germline trimming cut 3 bases from V and 3 bases from J; bases unmatched to any gene: 5. The CDR3 is 15 amino acids. The CDR3 DNA is TGTGCCAGCTCACCCTTAGCGGGGGGAGACTACGAGCAGTACTTC. Its protein product is CASSPLAGGDYEQYF.

The CDR3 loop is CAISEATGDNSPLHF. The CDR3 bases are TGTGCCATCAGTGAGGCGACAGGGGACAATTCACCCCTCCACTTT. The chain has TRBV10-3 and TRBJ1-6; 8 bases map to TRBD1. The V and J ends lost 2 bases and 7 bases, in that order; junction bases with no gene match: 4. Germline assignment: CDR1 ENHRY and CDR2 SYGVKD. CDR3 length: 15 residues.